Presented here are 17 T cell receptor beta chains from one specimen sequenced in a study of beta chain features in type 1 diabetes. All of the isolated RNA was reverse transcribed, so expressed TCRB transcripts were sequenced. This table comes from immunoSEQ multiplex PCR, and its TCRdb copy is limited to in-frame clones, with some not included. The sample lists about 330,000 clones; around 10% were seen once. The specimen was naive CD4+ T cells from blood. All receptors come from a woman aged 25 to 39 in good health.

This chain's CDR3 is CASSLRMSGDGSGANVLTF. The DNA for the CDR3 is TGTGCCAGCAGTCTCAGGATGAGTGGTGATGGTTCTGGGGCCAACGTCCTGACTTTC. V is TRBV7-9 and J is TRBJ2-6; no clear D. V was clipped by 6 bases and J by 1 base, with 22 bases between them. Germline V lookup: CDR1 SEHNR, CDR2 FQNEAQ (reference sequence). This CDR3 contains 19 residues.

This clone was found many times. The J gene is TRBJ1-1, the V gene TRBV29-1; 7 bases are shared with TRBD1. This CDR3 spans 14 amino acids. Germline V gene sequence: CDR1 SQVTM, CDR2 ANQGSEA. The junction had 6 bases not matched to a gene; V was cut back by 3 bases and J by 2 bases. The CDR3 protein is CSVDRGQDNTEAFF. The CDR3, as DNA: TGCAGCGTTGACCGAGGACAGGACAACACTGAAGCTTTCTTT.

The chain is built from TRBV29-1 and TRBJ1-3; 10 nucleotides match TRBD1. The germline V gene encodes CDR1 SQVTM and CDR2 ANQGSEA. Trimming at V came to 4 bases and at J to 1 base, leaving 1 base not matched to a gene. This CDR3 has 14 amino acids. CDR3 loop: CSVGDRGSGNTIYF. The CDR3 nucleotides read TGCAGCGTTGGGGACAGGGGTTCTGGAAACACCATATATTTT.

This clone was seen a few times. V and J are TRBV9 and TRBJ2-2, with 7 nucleotides matching TRBD2. With V trimmed by 0 bases and J by 4 bases, 6 bases remained unmatched. The germline V gene has CDR1 SGDLS and CDR2 YYNGEE. This CDR3 comprises 16 residues. The CDR3: CASSVDASGITGELFF. CDR3 nucleotide sequence: TGTGCCAGCAGCGTAGATGCTAGCGGCATCACCGGGGAGCTGTTTTTT. The whole variable domain, filled in from reference TRBV9 and TRBJ2-2, reads DSGVTQTPKHLITATGQRVTLRCSPRSGDLSVYWYQQSLDQGLQFLIQYYNGEERAKGNILERFSAQQFPDLHSELNLSSLELGDSALYFCASSVDASGITGELFFGEGSRLTVL.

This clone was recorded a few times. The chain links TRBV18 to TRBJ1-1; possibly TRBD1 for D (6 bases). The V gene's germline CDR1 is KGHSH and CDR2 LQKENI. V shed 1 base and J shed 5 bases, with 17 bases lying between them. CDR3 size: 16 residues. In nucleotides, the CDR3 is TGTGCCAGCTCACCACGGACAGACCCCATGGGGACTGAAGCTTTCTTT. Protein sequence: CASSPRTDPMGTEAFF. Complete variable domain (other parts from reference TRBV18 and TRBJ1-1): NAGVMQNPRHLVRRRGQEARLRCSPMKGHSHVYWYRQLPEEGLKFMVYLQKENIIDESGMPKERFSAEFPKEGPSILRIQQVVRGDSAAYFCASSPRTDPMGTEAFFGQGTRLTVV.

This clone was seen a few times. This sequence joins TRBV10-3 and TRBJ2-1; 9 bases map to TRBD1. The CDR3 runs 13 residues. The germline V gene has CDR1 ENHRY and CDR2 SYGVKD. J lost 9 bases, V lost 3 bases, and 3 bases had no gene match. CDR3 DNA: TGTGCCATCAGTGACCAGGGACAGGGTGAGCAGTTCTTC. This codes for CAISDQGQGEQFF.

The chain carries TRBV7-3 and TRBJ2-4; TRBD1 agrees at 8 bases. The CDR3 spans 13 residues. Germline assignment: CDR1 SGHTA and CDR2 FQGTGA. Trimming took 4 bases from V and 10 from J; bases not matched to a gene: 6. CDR3 nucleotide sequence: TGTGCCAGCAGCTCTGGACAGGGAATGATTCAGTACTTC. It is translated as CASSSGQGMIQYF.

V gene TRBV30 combines with J gene TRBJ1-2, with D tentatively TRBD1 (6 bases). V dropped 0 bases and J dropped 3 bases, with 14 bases sitting between them. The CDR3 contains 15 residues. CDR1 and CDR2 from the germline V gene are GTSNPN and SVGIG (reference sequence). The CDR3 DNA is TGTGCCTGGAGTGTACCCCGGACAGCCTACTATGGCTACACCTTC. This translates into CAWSVPRTAYYGYTF.

A few counts support this clone. V usage is TRBV7-9 and J usage is TRBJ2-1; TRBD1 matches at 8 bases. CDR3 length equals 16 residues. Germline CDR1 is SEHNR and CDR2 is FQNEAQ (reference sequence). With V trimmed by 6 bases and J by 5 bases, 12 bases remained unmatched. In nucleotides, the CDR3 is TGTGCCAGCAGGAGCCCGGGACAGGAGAAACACAATGAGCAGTTCTTC. Translated, it gives CASRSPGQEKHNEQFF.

The chain carries TRBV29-1 and TRBJ2-7; a weak D match, TRBD1 (6 bases). This CDR3 has 13 amino acids. Looked up from germline, CDR1 is SQVTM and CDR2 is ANQGSEA. V lost 5 bases and J 2 bases, leaving 13 bases between the germline ends. CDR3 residues: CSVTRQETYEQYF. The CDR3 coding sequence is TGCAGCGTTACACGACAGGAAACCTACGAGCAGTACTTC.

This clone was found a few times. The genes are TRBV5-4 and TRBJ2-5, with D possibly being TRBD1 (7 bases). V was clipped by 0 bases and J by 2 bases, with 14 bases between them. Germline CDR1 SGHNT, CDR2 YYREEE (reference sequence). The CDR3 length is 16 residues. CDR3 nucleotide sequence: TGTGCCAGCAGCTTGGGCGGGACAGCCTCGCAAGAGACCCAGTACTTC. Its protein product is CASSLGGTASQETQYF. Combining the CDR3 with reference TRBV5-4 and TRBJ2-5 gives the whole variable domain ETGVTQSPTHLIKTRGQQVTLRCSSQSGHNTVSWYQQALGQGPQFIFQYYREEENGRGNFPPRFSGLQFPNYSSELNVNALELDDSALYLCASSLGGTASQETQYFGPGTRLLVL.

This clone was seen only a few times. The chain uses TRBV28 and TRBJ2-1, with D hard to call. Germline V gene sequence: CDR1 MDHEN, CDR2 SYDVKM. The CDR3 is 11 residues long. Trimming removed 3 bases at V and 10 bases at J, with 7 bases between. CDR3: CASSLSREQFF. The DNA of the CDR3 is TGTGCCAGCAGTTTGTCCAGGGAGCAGTTCTTC.

This clone was counted only a few times. The chain carries TRBV21-1 and TRBJ2-7; the listed D gene, TRBD1, was not tested against the DNA. TRBV21-1 is a pseudogene locus. The CDR3 has 18 residues. CDR3 sequence: CASSKDGDRVCIVYEQYF. The CDR3 nucleotides are TGTGCCAGCAGCAAAGACGGTGACAGGGTTTGTATCGTGTACGAGCAGTACTTC.

This clone was found a few times. This chain uses TRBV7-9 with TRBJ2-1; the D gene is possibly TRBD2 (6 bases). The CDR3 is 16 amino acids. Germline V lookup: CDR1 SEHNR, CDR2 FQNEAQ (reference sequence). V lost 8 bases and J lost 2, with 19 bases in between. CDR3: CASVPTPLATYNEQFF. CDR3 sequence (DNA): TGTGCCAGCGTCCCGACCCCCCTAGCGACCTACAATGAGCAGTTCTTC.

This clone showed up just a few times. The V gene is TRBV18, the J gene TRBJ2-3, with 8 nucleotides matching TRBD2. The CDR3 is 15 amino acids. Unmatched junction bases numbered 4, after V lost 3 bases and J lost 2 bases. Germline assignment: CDR1 KGHSH and CDR2 LQKENI. CDR3 protein: CASSPWTSPTDTQYF. CDR3 nucleotides: TGTGCCAGCTCACCCTGGACTAGCCCCACAGATACGCAGTATTTT.

This clone was seen only once. The chain has TRBV10-3 and TRBJ2-7; 10 positions match TRBD1. The length of the CDR3 is 16 residues. V shed 0 bases, J shed 3 bases, and the junction held 5 bases outside the gene matches. Germline CDR1 is ENHRY and CDR2 is SYGVKD. DNA of the CDR3: TGTGCCATCAGTGAGTCCCTCCGGGACAGGGGCTACGAGCAGTACTTC. Translated, it gives CAISESLRDRGYEQYF.

This clone was detected a few times. The chain carries TRBV25-1 and TRBJ2-2; TRBD1 might be the D (5 bases). V was clipped by 5 bases and J by 0 bases, with 16 bases between them. CDR1 and CDR2 from the germline V gene are MGHDK and SYGVNS. This CDR3 region has 17 residues. The CDR3 is CASSSIQGNANTGELFF. DNA of the CDR3: TGTGCCAGCAGTTCCATCCAGGGAAACGCGAACACCGGGGAGCTGTTTTTT. The full variable domain, its missing parts supplied by reference TRBV25-1 and TRBJ2-2, is EADIYQTPRYLVIGTGKKITLECSQTMGHDKMYWYQQDPGMELHLIHYSYGVNSTEKGDLSSESTVSRIRTEHFPLTLESARPSHTSQYLCASSSIQGNANTGELFFGEGSRLTVL.